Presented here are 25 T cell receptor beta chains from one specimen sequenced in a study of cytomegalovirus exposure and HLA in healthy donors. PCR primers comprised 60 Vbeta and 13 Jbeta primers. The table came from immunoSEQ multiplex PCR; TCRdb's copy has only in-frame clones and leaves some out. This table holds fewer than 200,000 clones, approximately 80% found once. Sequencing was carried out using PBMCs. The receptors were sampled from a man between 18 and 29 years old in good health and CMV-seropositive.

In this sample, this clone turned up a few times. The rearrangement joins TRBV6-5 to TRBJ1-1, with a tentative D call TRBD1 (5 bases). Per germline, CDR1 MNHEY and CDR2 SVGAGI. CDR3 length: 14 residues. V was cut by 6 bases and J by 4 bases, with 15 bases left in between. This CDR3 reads CASRRQPERTEAFF. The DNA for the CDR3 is TGTGCCAGCAGAAGACAGCCCGAGCGCACTGAAGCTTTCTTT.

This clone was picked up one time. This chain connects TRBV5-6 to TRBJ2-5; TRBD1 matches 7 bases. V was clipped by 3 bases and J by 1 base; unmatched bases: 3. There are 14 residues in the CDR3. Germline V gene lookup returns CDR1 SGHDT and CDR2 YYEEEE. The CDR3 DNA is TGTGCCAGCAGCTCCCGGGACAGCCAAGAGACCCAGTACTTC. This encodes CASSSRDSQETQYF.

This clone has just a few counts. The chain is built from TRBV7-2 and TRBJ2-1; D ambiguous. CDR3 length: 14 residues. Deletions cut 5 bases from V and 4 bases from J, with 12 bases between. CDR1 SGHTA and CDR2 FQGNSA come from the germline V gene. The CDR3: CASSLFTPYNEQFF. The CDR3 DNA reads TGTGCCAGCAGCCTATTTACTCCGTACAATGAGCAGTTCTTC.

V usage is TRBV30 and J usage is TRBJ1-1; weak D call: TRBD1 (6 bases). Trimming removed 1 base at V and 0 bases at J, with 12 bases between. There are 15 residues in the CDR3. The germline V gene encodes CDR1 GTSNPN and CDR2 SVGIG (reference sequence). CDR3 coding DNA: TGTGCCTGGAGTGGGGGACATTTCATGAACACTGAAGCTTTCTTT. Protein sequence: CAWSGGHFMNTEAFF.

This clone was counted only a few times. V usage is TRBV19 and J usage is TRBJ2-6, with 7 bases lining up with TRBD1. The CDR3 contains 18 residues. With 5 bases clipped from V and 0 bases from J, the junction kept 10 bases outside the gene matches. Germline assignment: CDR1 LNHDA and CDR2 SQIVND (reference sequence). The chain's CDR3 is CASSLGTDLRSGANVLTF. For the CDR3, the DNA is TGTGCCAGTAGTCTCGGGACAGACCTCCGCTCTGGGGCCAACGTCCTGACTTTC.

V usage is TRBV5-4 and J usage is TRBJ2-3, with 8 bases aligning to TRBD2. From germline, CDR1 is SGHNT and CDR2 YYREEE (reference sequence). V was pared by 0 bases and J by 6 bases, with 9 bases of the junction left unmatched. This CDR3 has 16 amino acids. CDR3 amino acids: CASSLVTSASQDTQYF. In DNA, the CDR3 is TGTGCCAGCAGCTTGGTGACTAGCGCATCACAGGATACGCAGTATTTT.

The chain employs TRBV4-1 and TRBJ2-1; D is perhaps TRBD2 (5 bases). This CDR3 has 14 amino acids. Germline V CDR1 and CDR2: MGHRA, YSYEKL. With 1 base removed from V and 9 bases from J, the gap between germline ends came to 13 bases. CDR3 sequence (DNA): TGCGCCAGCAGCCAAGGGGCTAGTGAGGGTGAGCAGTTCTTC. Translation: CASSQGASEGEQFF.

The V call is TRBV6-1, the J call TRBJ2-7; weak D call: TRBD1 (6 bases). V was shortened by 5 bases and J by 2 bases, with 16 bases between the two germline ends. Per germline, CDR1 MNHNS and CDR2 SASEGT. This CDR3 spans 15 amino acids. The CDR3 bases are TGTGCCAGCAGTTTAAGGGGGACGGAAACCTACGAGCAGTACTTC. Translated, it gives CASSLRGTETYEQYF.

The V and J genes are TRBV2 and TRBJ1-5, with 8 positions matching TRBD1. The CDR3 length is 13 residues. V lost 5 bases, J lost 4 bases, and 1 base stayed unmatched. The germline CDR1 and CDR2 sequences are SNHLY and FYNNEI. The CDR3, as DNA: TGTGCCAGCAGTTGGACAGGGAATCAGCCCCAGCATTTT. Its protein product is CASSWTGNQPQHF.

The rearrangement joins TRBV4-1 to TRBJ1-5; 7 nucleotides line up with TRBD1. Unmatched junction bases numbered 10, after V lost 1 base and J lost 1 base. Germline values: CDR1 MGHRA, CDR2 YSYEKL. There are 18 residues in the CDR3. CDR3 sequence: CASSQGRQGLSSNQPQHF. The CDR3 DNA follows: TGCGCCAGCAGCCAAGGCAGACAGGGATTATCCAGCAATCAGCCCCAGCATTTT.

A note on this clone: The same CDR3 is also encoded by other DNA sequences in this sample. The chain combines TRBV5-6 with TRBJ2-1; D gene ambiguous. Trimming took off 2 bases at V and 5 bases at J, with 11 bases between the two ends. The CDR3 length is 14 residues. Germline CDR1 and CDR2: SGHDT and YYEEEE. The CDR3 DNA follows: TGTGCCAGCAGCTTTCTTTCGGAGAACAATGAGCAGTTCTTC. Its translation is CASSFLSENNEQFF.

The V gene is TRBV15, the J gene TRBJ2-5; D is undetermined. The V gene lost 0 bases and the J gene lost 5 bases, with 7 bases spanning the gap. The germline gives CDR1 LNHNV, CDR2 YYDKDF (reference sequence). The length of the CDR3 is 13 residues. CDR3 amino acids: CATSRDLRETQYF. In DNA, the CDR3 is TGTGCCACCAGCAGAGATCTGAGGGAGACCCAGTACTTC. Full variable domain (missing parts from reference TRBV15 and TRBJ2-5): DAMVIQNPRYQVTQFGKPVTLSCSQTLNHNVMYWYQQKSSQAPKLLFHYYDKDFNNEADTPDNFQSRRPNTSFCFLDIRSPGLGDTAMYLCATSRDLRETQYFGPGTRLLVL.

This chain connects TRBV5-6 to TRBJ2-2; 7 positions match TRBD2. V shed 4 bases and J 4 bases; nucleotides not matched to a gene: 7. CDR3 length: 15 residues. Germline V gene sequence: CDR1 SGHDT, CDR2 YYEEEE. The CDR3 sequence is CASSRGTTVTGELFF. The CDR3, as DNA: TGTGCCAGCAGCCGCGGGACTACCGTCACCGGGGAGCTGTTTTTT.

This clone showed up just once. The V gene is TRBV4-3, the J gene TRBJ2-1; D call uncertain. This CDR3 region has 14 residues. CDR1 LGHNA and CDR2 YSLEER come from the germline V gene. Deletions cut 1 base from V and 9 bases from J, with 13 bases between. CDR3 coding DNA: TGCGCCAGCAGCCAAGCACTCCCTCCGGGTGAGCAGTTCTTC. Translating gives CASSQALPPGEQFF.

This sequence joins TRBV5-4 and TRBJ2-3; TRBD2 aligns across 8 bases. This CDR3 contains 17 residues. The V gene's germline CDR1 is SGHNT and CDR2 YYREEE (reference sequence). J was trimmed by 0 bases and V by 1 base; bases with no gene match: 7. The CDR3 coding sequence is TGTGCCAGCAGCTTGCTAATTAGCGGGGCTAGCACAGATACGCAGTATTTT. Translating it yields CASSLLISGASTDTQYF.

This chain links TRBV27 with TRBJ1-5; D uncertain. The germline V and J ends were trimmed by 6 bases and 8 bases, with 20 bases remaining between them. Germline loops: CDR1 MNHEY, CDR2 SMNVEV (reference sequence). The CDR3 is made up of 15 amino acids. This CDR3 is CASRGAREVWKPQHF. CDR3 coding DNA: TGTGCCAGCAGGGGCGCAAGGGAGGTTTGGAAGCCCCAGCATTTT.

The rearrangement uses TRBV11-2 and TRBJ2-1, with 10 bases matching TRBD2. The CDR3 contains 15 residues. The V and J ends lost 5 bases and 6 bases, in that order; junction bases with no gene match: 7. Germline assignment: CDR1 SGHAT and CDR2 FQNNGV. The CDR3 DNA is TGTGCCAGCAGCCTACGACTAGCGGGCTTCAATGAGCAGTTCTTC. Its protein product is CASSLRLAGFNEQFF. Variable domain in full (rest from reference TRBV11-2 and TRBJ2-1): EAGVAQSPRYKIIEKRQSVAFWCNPISGHATLYWYQQILGQGPKLLIQFQNNGVVDDSQLPKDRFSAERLKGVDSTLKIQPAKLEDSAVYLCASSLRLAGFNEQFFGPGTRLTVL.

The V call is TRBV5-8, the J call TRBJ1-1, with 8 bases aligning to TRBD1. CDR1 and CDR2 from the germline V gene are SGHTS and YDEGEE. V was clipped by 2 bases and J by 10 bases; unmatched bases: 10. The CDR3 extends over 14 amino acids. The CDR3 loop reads CASSLNRGTFRAFF. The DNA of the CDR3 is TGTGCCAGCAGCTTAAACAGGGGGACCTTTCGAGCTTTCTTT.

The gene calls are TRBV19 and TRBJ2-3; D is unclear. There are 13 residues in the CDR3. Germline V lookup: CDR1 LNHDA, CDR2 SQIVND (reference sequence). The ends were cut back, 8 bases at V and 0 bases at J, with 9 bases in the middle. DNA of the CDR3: TGTGCCAGTCAACGCGGTAGCACAGATACGCAGTATTTT. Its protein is CASQRGSTDTQYF.

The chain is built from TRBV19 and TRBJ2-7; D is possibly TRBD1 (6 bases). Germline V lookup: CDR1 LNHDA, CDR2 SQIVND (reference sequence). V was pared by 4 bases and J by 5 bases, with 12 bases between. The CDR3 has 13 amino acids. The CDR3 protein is CASSTHRDDEQYF. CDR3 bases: TGTGCCAGTAGTACCCACAGGGACGACGAGCAGTACTTC.

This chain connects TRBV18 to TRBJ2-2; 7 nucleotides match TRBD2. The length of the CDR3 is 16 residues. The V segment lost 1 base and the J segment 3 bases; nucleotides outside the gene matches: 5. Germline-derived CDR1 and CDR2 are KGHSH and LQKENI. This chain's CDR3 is CASSPRERGYTGELFF. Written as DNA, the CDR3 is TGTGCCAGCTCACCACGGGAGCGGGGATACACCGGGGAGCTGTTTTTT.

CDR3 DNA sequence: TGCGCCAGCAGCCAAGAAGGGCCGAGGGGGCGCTGGTATGGCTACACCTTC. Residues: CASSQEGPRGRWYGYTF. This chain connects TRBV4-1 to TRBJ1-2; 7 positions match TRBD1. Germline trimming cut 0 bases from V and 5 bases from J; bases unmatched to any gene: 12. CDR3 length equals 17 residues. The germline V gene encodes CDR1 MGHRA and CDR2 YSYEKL.

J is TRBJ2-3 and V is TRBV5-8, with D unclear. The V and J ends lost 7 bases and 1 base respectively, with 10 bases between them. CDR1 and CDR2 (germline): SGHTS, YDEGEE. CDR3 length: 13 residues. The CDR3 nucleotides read TGTGCCAGCCGGAGTGGTGGCACAGATACGCAGTATTTT. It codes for CASRSGGTDTQYF.

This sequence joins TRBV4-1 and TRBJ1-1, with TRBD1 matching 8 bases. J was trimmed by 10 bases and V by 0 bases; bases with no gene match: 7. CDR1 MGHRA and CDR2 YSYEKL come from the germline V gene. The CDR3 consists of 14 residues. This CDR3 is CASSQDLGGTGAFF. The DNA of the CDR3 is TGCGCCAGCAGCCAAGATCTCGGGGGGACAGGAGCTTTCTTT.

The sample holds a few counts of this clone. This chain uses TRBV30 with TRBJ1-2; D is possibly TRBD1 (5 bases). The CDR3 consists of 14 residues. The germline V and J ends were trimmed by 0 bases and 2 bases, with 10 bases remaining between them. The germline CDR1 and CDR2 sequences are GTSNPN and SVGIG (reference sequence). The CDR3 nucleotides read TGTGCCTGGAGTGTCGATCCAGGGAACTATGGCTACACCTTC. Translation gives CAWSVDPGNYGYTF.